The clone carrying this T cell receptor beta chain was seen repeatedly, ten times or more. Its specificity is not known. Naive CD8 T cells were picked out by sorting for CD8+CD4-CCR7+CD45RA+. The source of the sample is a study of molecular identifiers for immune sequencing clone quantification. Study outcomes and limitations: Whereas clones above 20 RNA copies held under 1% of naive-cell molecules, they held over 98% of effector molecules.

Germline CDR1 SGHRS, CDR2 YFSETQ. V lost 7 bases and J lost 9, with 11 bases in between. The CDR3 totals 11 residues. In preparing bulk TCR libraries, previously described methods and listed TCR primers were used. TCRdb re-derived calls from the PCR reads in MiXCR, one entry per CDR3 protein. The data show about 320,000 distinct CDR3 sequences, with about 22% seen just once and 0.81% held by the top ten. Specimen: naive CD8+ T cells from blood, with Jurkat cell RNA spiked in. Regarding subset: FACS-sorted CD8+CD4-CCR7+CD45RA+ naive T cells. The J gene is TRBJ2-1, the V gene TRBV5-1; D uncertain. The TCR originated in a human donor in good health. Some libraries in this study had Jurkat cell RNA spiked in. The CDR3 region is CASSVGAEQFF. CDR3 DNA: TGCGCCAGCTCGGTTGGTGCTGAGCAGTTCTTC.